This TCR beta chain was profiled in a study of naive and memory T cell subsets. The beta constant-region primer was an equimolar mix of two oligonucleotides covering TRBC1 and TRBC2. Four rounds of PCR amplified the ligated cDNA using nested alpha and beta constant-region primers plus SP2. The cDNA 3' end received a ligated single-stranded oligonucleotide carrying the SP2 primer and a 12-nucleotide UMI. TCRdb fed the UMI-ligation and nested PCR reads into MiXCR, producing one record per CDR3 protein. The table records about 99,000 distinct CDR3 sequences, 13% to 15% of them present only once. A word on this clonotype: Its target is not known.

The study's findings and limits: Naive repertoires, especially CD8, held a few larger clonotypes, possibly memory cells re-expressing CD45RA. Diversity fell and Gini index rose from naive through CM, EM, EMRA. Between naive and memory subsets, TCR abundance power law exponents differed. Expression changes during T cell differentiation may affect RNA-based TCR counts.

Sequencing was done on a sample of naive CD8+ T cells from blood. This TCR was recovered from a human donor in good health.

In nucleotides, the CDR3 is TGTGCCAGCAGTTACCAGGGCTTTACCTACAATGAGCAGTTCTTC. Encoded protein: CASSYQGFTYNEQFF. This rearrangement joins TRBV6-2 or TRBV6-3 to TRBJ2-1; maybe TRBD1 (5 bases). The V gene lost 2 bases and the J gene lost 2 bases, with 10 bases spanning the gap. Germline lookup yields CDR1 MNHEY and CDR2 SVGEGT. The CDR3 spans 15 residues.